The 15 T cell receptor beta chains below were found in one sample sequenced in a study of blood T cell repertoires in COVID-19. Produced via immunoSEQ multiplex PCR; TCRdb's table is partial and in-frame only. Of around 370,000 clones listed, approximately 90% are singletons. The sample consisted of PBMCs or T cells enriched from blood (not recorded which). The origin of the receptors is a young woman who had recovered from COVID-19.

The chain carries TRBV28 and TRBJ2-7, with 10 bases aligning to TRBD2. V trimming: 1 base; J trimming: 2 bases; junction bases outside the gene matches: 2. Germline assignment: CDR1 MDHEN and CDR2 SYDVKM. The CDR3 runs to 15 residues. The CDR3: CASSLSLAGAYEQYF. The CDR3 DNA reads TGTGCCAGCAGTTTATCTCTAGCGGGGGCCTACGAGCAGTACTTC.

The chain recombines TRBV7-3 with TRBJ2-1; 12 positions agree with TRBD2. Germline values: CDR1 SGHTA, CDR2 FQGTGA. The CDR3 runs to 16 residues. J gave up 1 base and V 5 bases, and 3 bases lay outside the gene matches. The CDR3: CASSQTSGGSYNEQFF. The CDR3, as DNA: TGTGCCAGCAGCCAAACTAGCGGGGGGTCCTACAATGAGCAGTTCTTC.

The chain links TRBV6-4 to TRBJ1-4; weak D call: TRBD1 (6 bases). CDR3 length equals 15 residues. V lost 5 bases, J lost 8 bases, and 18 bases lay in between. The germline V gene has CDR1 MRHNA and CDR2 SNTAGT. The CDR3 loop reads CASSPSGGLVEKLFF. The CDR3 DNA reads TGTGCCAGCAGTCCCTCGGGGGGGCTAGTGGAAAAACTGTTTTTT.

The chain uses TRBV7-9 and TRBJ1-1; 9 bases match TRBD1. The length of the CDR3 is 18 residues. V gave up 5 bases and J gave up 7 bases; unmatched junction bases: 20. Germline V gene lookup returns CDR1 SEHNR and CDR2 FQNEAQ (reference sequence). The CDR3 reads CASSPLTYIGTGTHEAFF. The CDR3 DNA reads as TGTGCCAGCAGCCCTCTCACATATATCGGGACAGGGACCCATGAAGCTTTCTTT.

This chain links TRBV5-1 with TRBJ2-1; 15 nucleotides agree with TRBD2. CDR3 length: 15 amino acids. Germline V gene sequence: CDR1 SGHRS, CDR2 YFSETQ. With 3 bases clipped from V and 8 bases from J, the junction kept 3 bases outside the gene matches. In DNA, the CDR3 is TGCGCCAGCAGCTGGGGACTAGCGGGGGGACATGAGCAGTTCTTC. It is translated as CASSWGLAGGHEQFF.

The genes are TRBV7-2 and TRBJ2-1, with D hard to call. Germline loops: CDR1 SGHTA, CDR2 FQGNSA. The CDR3 covers 11 residues. The V end lost 2 bases, the J end lost 10 bases, and 6 bases lay between the germline ends. CDR3 residues: CASSLNEEQFF. DNA for the CDR3: TGTGCCAGCAGCTTAAATGAGGAGCAGTTCTTC.

This clone has a single count. The V call is TRBV9, the J call TRBJ1-1; D call uncertain. In germline, CDR1 is SGDLS, CDR2 YYNGEE. Trimming pared 4 bases from V and 3 bases from J, leaving 13 bases between. The CDR3 totals 14 residues. The CDR3 DNA reads TGTGCCAGCAGCCCAGTTTTGGGCGACACTGAAGCTTTCTTT. Translating gives CASSPVLGDTEAFF.

The rearrangement uses TRBV7-9 and TRBJ2-3; D might be TRBD1 (6 bases). CDR1 and CDR2 from the germline V gene are SEHNR and FQNEAQ (reference sequence). V was pared by 0 bases and J by 7 bases, with 8 bases between. The CDR3 length is 13 residues. The CDR3 loop reads CASSLAGQHTQYF. CDR3 DNA sequence: TGTGCCAGCAGCTTAGCGGGACAACATACGCAGTATTTT.

The CDR3 DNA reads TGTGCCATCAGTGAGTCGAAGGGGAGCGGGGGGGCCAACGAGCAGTACTTC. This sequence encodes CAISESKGSGGANEQYF. The V call is TRBV10-3, the J call TRBJ2-7; 10 bases map to TRBD2. The CDR3 loop spans 17 amino acids. Trimming removed 0 bases from V and 5 bases from J; junction bases left unmatched: 10. Germline V gives CDR1 ENHRY, CDR2 SYGVKD.

V is TRBV7-9 and J is TRBJ2-1; 8 nucleotides match TRBD2. Germline trimming cut 5 bases from V and 4 bases from J; bases unmatched to any gene: 10. CDR3 length: 16 residues. Looked up from germline, CDR1 is SEHNR and CDR2 is FQNEAQ (reference sequence). The CDR3 DNA is TGTGCCAGCAGCCAAGTAGGCGGGGGGCAATACAATGAGCAGTTCTTC. It codes for CASSQVGGGQYNEQFF.

The chain employs TRBV4-2 and TRBJ2-2, with TRBD2 matching 11 bases. From germline, CDR1 is LGHNA and CDR2 YNFKEQ. The CDR3 has 21 amino acids. The junction had 17 bases not matched to a gene; V was cut back by 0 bases and J by 5 bases. CDR3 sequence (DNA): TGTGCCAGCAGCCAAGAAAAACTAGCGGGGGACGGCCCAGGAATTACCGGGGAGCTGTTTTTT. This encodes CASSQEKLAGDGPGITGELFF.

V and J are TRBV30 and TRBJ2-2; D unclear. V lost 2 bases and J lost 0, with 4 bases in between. The CDR3 extends over 13 amino acids. CDR1 and CDR2 (germline): GTSNPN, SVGIG (reference sequence). The CDR3 region has the DNA TGTGCCTGGAGTATATCGAACACCGGGGAGCTGTTTTTT. Its protein is CAWSISNTGELFF.

The CDR3 DNA sequence: TGTGCCAGCTCACCACCGTCTACGGGTGGTAAGGAGCAGTACTTC. Its protein is CASSPPSTGGKEQYF. The chain has TRBV18 and TRBJ2-7; no firm D call. The CDR3 sequence is 15 residues long. The V and J ends lost 0 bases and 7 bases respectively, with 16 bases between them. CDR1 is KGHSH, CDR2 LQKENI, per germline.

The chain recombines TRBV19 with TRBJ1-2; 9 bases line up with TRBD1. This CDR3 comprises 16 residues. Germline CDR1 and CDR2: LNHDA and SQIVND (reference sequence). The CDR3: CASDHLGQGRVYGYTF. Written as DNA, the CDR3 is TGTGCGAGTGATCATTTGGGACAGGGACGGGTCTATGGCTACACCTTC.

The genes are TRBV5-6 and TRBJ2-1; D perhaps matches TRBD2 (5 bases). Trimming removed 1 base from V and 7 bases from J, with 15 bases in between. CDR3 length equals 15 residues. Germline values: CDR1 SGHDT, CDR2 YYEEEE. DNA for the CDR3: TGTGCCAGCAGCTTGTCTGAGACTATCGGGAATGAGCAGTTCTTC. This encodes CASSLSETIGNEQFF.